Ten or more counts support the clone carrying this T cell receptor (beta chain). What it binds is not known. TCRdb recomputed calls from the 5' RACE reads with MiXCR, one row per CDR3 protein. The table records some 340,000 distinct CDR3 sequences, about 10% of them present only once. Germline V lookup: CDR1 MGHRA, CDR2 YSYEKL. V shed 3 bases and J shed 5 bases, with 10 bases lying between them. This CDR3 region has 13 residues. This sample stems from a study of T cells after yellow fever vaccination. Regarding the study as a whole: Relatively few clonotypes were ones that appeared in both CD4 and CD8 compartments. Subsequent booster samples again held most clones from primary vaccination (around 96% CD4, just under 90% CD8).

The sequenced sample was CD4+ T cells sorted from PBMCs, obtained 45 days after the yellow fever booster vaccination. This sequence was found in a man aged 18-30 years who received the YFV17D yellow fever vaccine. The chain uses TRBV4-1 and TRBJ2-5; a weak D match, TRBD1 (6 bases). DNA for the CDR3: TGCGCCAGCAGCCAGCAGGGGACGGAGACCCAGTACTTC. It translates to CASSQQGTETQYF.